These 25 T cell receptor beta chains were sequenced from one sample in a study of ipilimumab plus nivolumab after autologous stem cell transplantation. Sequencing used immunoSEQ multiplex PCR; TCRdb keeps in-frame clones, though not all of them. The sample lists roughly 45,000 clones, about 88% occurring once. The sequences come from PBMCs, collected in a trial of ipilimumab plus nivolumab as post-transplant consolidation. The source is a male donor with multiple myeloma.

The rearrangement joins TRBV9 to TRBJ2-3, with 9 bases fitting TRBD1. The CDR3 sequence is 13 residues long. Germline values: CDR1 SGDLS, CDR2 YYNGEE. J lost 8 bases, V lost 4 bases, and 5 bases had no gene match. The CDR3 coding sequence is TGTGCCAGCAGCCCAACAGGGGGCGGTACGCAGTATTTT. It yields the protein CASSPTGGGTQYF. Looking up the rest from reference TRBV9 and TRBJ2-3 gives the full variable domain: DSGVTQTPKHLITATGQRVTLRCSPRSGDLSVYWYQQSLDQGLQFLIQYYNGEERAKGNILERFSAQQFPDLHSELNLSSLELGDSALYFCASSPTGGGTQYFGPGTRLTVL.

The chain is built from TRBV4-2 and TRBJ1-2; weak D call: TRBD1 (5 bases). Trimming cost V 1 base and J 1 base, with 7 bases left between them. The germline gives CDR1 LGHNA, CDR2 YNFKEQ. This CDR3 is built from 14 residues. CDR3 nucleotides: TGTGCCAGCAGCCAAGGGACATTTAACTATGGCTACACCTTC. This translates into CASSQGTFNYGYTF.

The chain couples TRBV6-1 to TRBJ2-7; no definite D call. V was cut by 5 bases and J by 5 bases, with 4 bases left in between. Germline CDR1 reads MNHNS; CDR2 reads SASEGT. CDR3 length equals 10 residues. The CDR3 DNA reads TGTGCCAGCAGTTACAACGAGCAGTACTTC. Translation: CASSYNEQYF.

J is TRBJ2-2 and V is TRBV28, with 9 bases aligning to TRBD2. CDR1 and CDR2 (germline): MDHEN, SYDVKM. The CDR3 contains 18 residues. V lost 4 bases, J lost 5 bases, and 14 bases stayed unmatched. In DNA form, the CDR3 reads TGTGCCAGCAGTTACTCAAGAGGGGTAGCGGGAGCGACCGGGGAGCTGTTTTTT. Its protein product is CASSYSRGVAGATGELFF.

As for this clone: Within the sample, other DNA sequences also encode this same CDR3. The chain employs TRBV7-2 and TRBJ2-3; D could derive from TRBD1 or TRBD2 (5 bases each). CDR1 is SGHTA and CDR2 is FQGNSA in the germline V gene. The CDR3 sequence is 16 residues long. Trimming took 5 bases from V and 0 from J, leaving 15 bases between them. CDR3 DNA sequence: TGTGCCAGCAGCCCCCCCGGGACCCGAAGCACAGATACGCAGTATTTT. Translating it yields CASSPPGTRSTDTQYF.

The chain combines TRBV5-5 with TRBJ2-6; D possibly corresponds to TRBD1 (7 bases). The CDR3 sequence is 17 residues long. V shed 0 bases and J shed 2 bases, with 12 bases lying between them. Germline V gene lookup returns CDR1 SGHKS and CDR2 YYEKEE (reference sequence). The CDR3 spells CASSLGSGGTGANVLTF. CDR3 bases: TGTGCCAGCAGCTTGGGATCAGGGGGGACTGGGGCCAACGTCCTGACTTTC. Combining the CDR3 with reference TRBV5-5 and TRBJ2-6 gives the whole variable domain DAGVTQSPTHLIKTRGQQVTLRCSPISGHKSVSWYQQVLGQGPQFIFQYYEKEERGRGNFPDRFSARQFPNYSSELNVNALLLGDSALYLCASSLGSGGTGANVLTFGAGSRLTVL.

V gene TRBV6-4 combines with J gene TRBJ2-6; D remains ambiguous. The V and J ends lost 6 bases and 0 bases respectively, with 6 bases between them. The CDR3 spans 14 residues. CDR1 is MRHNA and CDR2 is SNTAGT in the germline V gene. The CDR3 here is CASSRSSGANVLTF. In DNA, the CDR3 is TGTGCCAGCAGCCGAAGCTCTGGGGCCAACGTCCTGACTTTC.

This clone was observed once. Here the CDR3 DNA reads TGTGCCAGCAGCCAACTGGGGGGGTGGAACACCGGGGAGCTGTTTTTT. This sequence encodes CASSQLGGWNTGELFF. V and J are TRBV6-6 and TRBJ2-2; 7 bases map to TRBD2. From germline, CDR1 is MNHNY and CDR2 SVGAGI (reference sequence). The CDR3 is 16 residues long. V shed 6 bases, J shed 1 base, and the junction held 8 bases outside the gene matches.

The rearrangement joins TRBV10-3 to TRBJ1-3; the D is unclear. The germline CDR1 and CDR2 sequences are ENHRY and SYGVKD. The CDR3 contains 14 residues. Trimming stripped 10 bases from V and 0 bases from J, with 13 bases between. CDR3 in amino acids: CASRPQRSGNTIYF. The DNA of the CDR3 is TGTGCCAGCAGACCCCAACGCTCTGGAAACACCATATATTTT.

The chain uses TRBV29-1 and TRBJ1-1; D unresolved. Trimming cost V 4 bases and J 4 bases, with 7 bases left between them. The CDR3 totals 11 residues. Germline CDR1 and CDR2: SQVTM and ANQGSEA. The DNA for the CDR3 is TGCAGCGTTGGGGGAGGCACTGAAGCTTTCTTT. Its translation: CSVGGGTEAFF.

The rearrangement uses TRBV27 and TRBJ2-2; 9 nucleotides match TRBD2. CDR1 MNHEY and CDR2 SMNVEV come from the germline V gene (reference sequence). The CDR3 has 16 residues. With V trimmed by 8 bases and J by 4 bases, 11 bases remained unmatched. The CDR3 DNA follows: TGTGCCAGCGGACCAAGGGGCGGGAGGGCCACCGGGGAGCTGTTTTTT. Translating gives CASGPRGGRATGELFF.

This rearrangement joins TRBV7-2 to TRBJ2-1; possibly TRBD1 for D (5 bases). CDR1 and CDR2 from the germline V gene are SGHTA and FQGNSA. The CDR3 is made up of 14 amino acids. V was pared by 5 bases and J by 9 bases, with 17 bases between. For the CDR3, the DNA is TGTGCCAGCAGCCCAGGGCCTAGGCAGATTGAGCAGTTCTTC. Encoded protein: CASSPGPRQIEQFF.

The chain combines TRBV7-9 with TRBJ2-5, with 7 bases matching TRBD1. The J call is uncertain, as TRBJ2-7 better fits the DNA end. CDR1 is SEHNR, CDR2 FQNEAQ, per germline (reference sequence). The CDR3 extends over 12 amino acids. CDR3 amino acids: CASGGQNYEQYF. The DNA of the CDR3 is TGTGCCAGTGGGGGACAGAACTACGAGCAGTACTTC.

The chain uses TRBV5-1 and TRBJ2-5; no clear D gene. Trimming shortened V by 3 bases and J by 0 bases, and 6 bases separated the two germline ends. The CDR3 sequence is 13 residues long. Germline lookup yields CDR1 SGHRS and CDR2 YFSETQ. This CDR3 reads CASSSTNQETQYF. Here the CDR3 DNA reads TGCGCCAGCAGCTCGACAAACCAAGAGACCCAGTACTTC.

The chain is built from TRBV11-2 and TRBJ2-3; TRBD2 agrees at 7 bases. Germline assignment: CDR1 SGHAT and CDR2 FQNNGV. The CDR3 has 16 residues. V shed 5 bases, J shed 0 bases, and the junction held 8 bases outside the gene matches. The chain's CDR3 is CASSPGLEPSTDTQYF. The CDR3 nucleotides are TGTGCCAGCAGCCCTGGACTAGAACCTAGCACAGATACGCAGTATTTT.

The chain carries TRBV27 and TRBJ2-1; the match to TRBD2 covers 7 bases. The CDR3 spans 15 residues. Per germline, CDR1 MNHEY and CDR2 SMNVEV (reference sequence). Germline trimming cut 10 bases from V and 1 base from J; bases unmatched to any gene: 10. The CDR3 is CAILGQGGSYNEQFF. The DNA of the CDR3 is TGTGCCATCCTGGGGCAGGGAGGGTCCTACAATGAGCAGTTCTTC.

This chain connects TRBV6-5 to TRBJ1-6, with unresolved D. CDR1 is MNHEY, CDR2 SVGAGI, per germline. The CDR3 sequence is 13 residues long. Trimming took off 0 bases at V and 9 bases at J, with 6 bases between the two ends. The CDR3 region is CASSYSGISPLHF. Written as DNA, the CDR3 is TGTGCCAGCAGTTACTCAGGGATTTCACCCCTCCACTTT.

This sequence joins TRBV2 and TRBJ2-1; TRBD2 aligns across 7 bases. The CDR3 runs to 14 residues. With 8 bases clipped from V and 7 bases from J, the junction kept 11 bases outside the gene matches. Germline V lookup: CDR1 SNHLY, CDR2 FYNNEI. In nucleotides, the CDR3 is TGTGCCAGCTCCCGGGGGGTGCAGAGGAATGAGCAGTTCTTC. This encodes CASSRGVQRNEQFF.

The chain combines TRBV5-1 with TRBJ2-5, with D possibly TRBD1 on 6 matching bases. CDR1 SGHRS and CDR2 YFSETQ come from the germline V gene. The CDR3 covers 14 residues. V gave up 4 bases and J gave up 4 bases, with 14 bases separating them. The CDR3 DNA follows: TGCGCCAGCAGCACTACAGGGACGGGAGAGACCCAGTACTTC. This sequence encodes CASSTTGTGETQYF.

V and J are TRBV4-3 and TRBJ1-6; unclear D gene. The CDR3 contains 16 residues. V lost 0 bases and J 6 bases, leaving 12 bases between the germline ends. The V gene's germline CDR1 is LGHNA and CDR2 YSLEER. The CDR3 nucleotides are TGCGCCAGCAGCCAAGATACGATACAGAGTAATTCACCCCTCCACTTT. Amino acid sequence: CASSQDTIQSNSPLHF.

This chain joins TRBV7-3 and TRBJ2-6; possibly TRBD2 for D (6 bases). The germline V and J ends were trimmed by 5 bases and 0 bases, with 20 bases remaining between them. Germline CDR1 SGHTA, CDR2 FQGTGA. This CDR3 is built from 19 residues. The CDR3 here is CASSRENGGFFSGANVLTF. CDR3 DNA: TGTGCCAGCAGCCGCGAAAATGGGGGGTTCTTCTCTGGGGCCAACGTCCTGACTTTC.

This clone showed up just once. The chain has TRBV5-6 and TRBJ2-7, with D uncertain. The CDR3 is made up of 12 amino acids. CDR1 is SGHDT and CDR2 is YYEEEE in the germline V gene. V lost 2 bases, J lost 2 bases, and 5 bases lay in between. The CDR3 sequence is CASSFSTYEQYF. The CDR3 nucleotides read TGTGCCAGCAGCTTTAGTACCTACGAGCAGTACTTC.

The chain couples TRBV28 to TRBJ1-2, with D unclear. There are 12 residues in the CDR3. Trimming left V 7 bases short and J 7 bases short, with 13 bases between. Germline CDR1 reads MDHEN; CDR2 reads SYDVKM. The CDR3 DNA sequence: TGTGCCAGCATGACCCCCGGGGTTGGCTACACCTTC. Translation: CASMTPGVGYTF.

J is TRBJ2-3 and V is TRBV7-9; weak D call: TRBD1 (6 bases). CDR1 is SEHNR, CDR2 FQNEAQ, per germline (reference sequence). Trimming removed 4 bases from V and 6 bases from J, with 14 bases in between. The CDR3 spans 14 residues. The DNA of the CDR3 is TGTGCCAGCAGCTCCACGGTAGGACAGGATACGCAGTATTTT. Amino acids: CASSSTVGQDTQYF.

The chain uses TRBV7-2 and TRBJ2-7, with D uncertain. The CDR3 extends over 13 amino acids. The germline V and J ends were trimmed by 4 bases and 2 bases, with 9 bases remaining between them. Germline loops: CDR1 SGHTA, CDR2 FQGNSA. As DNA, the CDR3 is TGTGCCAGCAGCTCCCAAGGAGCCTACGAGCAGTACTTC. Its translation is CASSSQGAYEQYF.